The rows below give T cell receptor beta chains drawn from one sample of a study of blood T cell repertoires in COVID-19. Profiled with immunoSEQ multiplex PCR; TCRdb holds only in-frame clones, not every one. The repertoire has over 150,000 clones, 85% of them found once; the top ten carry 6.2%. The sequenced material came from PBMCs or T cells enriched from blood (not recorded which). The origin of the receptors is a man aged 40-49 years who had recovered from COVID-19. Both conserved end residues are part of each CDR3. Fields, in order: CDR3 protein, CDR3 DNA, clone size, D gene, J gene, V gene. D genes are given only for firm matches. Clone size is given for some rows only: seen once, a few or many times, or a class if the clone is expanded.

CDR3aa: CASSSFRGNTIYF
CDR3nt: TGTGCCAGCAGCTCGTTCAGGGGAAACACCATATATTTT
abundance: .
d_gene: .
j_gene: TRBJ1-3
v_gene: TRBV11-3

CDR3aa: CASSTNGQGGTGELFF
CDR3nt: TGTGCCAGCAGCACTAACGGTCAGGGTGGCACCGGGGAGCTGTTTTTT
abundance: .
d_gene: .
j_gene: TRBJ2-2
v_gene: TRBV7-9

CDR3aa: CASRSDNRYTDTQYF
CDR3nt: TGTGCCAGCAGATCGGACAACCGATACACAGATACGCAGTATTTT
abundance: few
d_gene: .
j_gene: TRBJ2-3
v_gene: TRBV6-5

CDR3aa: CASSPAGGINYGYTF
CDR3nt: TGTGCCAGCAGCCCCGCTGGGGGGATTAACTATGGCTACACCTTC
abundance: .
d_gene: .
j_gene: TRBJ1-2
v_gene: TRBV5-5

CDR3aa: CASGLGRDRANQPQHF
CDR3nt: TGTGCTAGTGGTCTAGGGCGGGACAGGGCCAATCAGCCCCAGCATTTT
abundance: .
d_gene: TRBD1
j_gene: TRBJ1-5
v_gene: TRBV12-5

CDR3aa: CASSPRQGNTIYF
CDR3nt: TGTGCCAGCTCACCACGACAGGGAAACACCATATATTTT
abundance: .
d_gene: .
j_gene: TRBJ1-3
v_gene: TRBV18

CDR3aa: CASRSTGVEQYF
CDR3nt: TGTGCCAGCAGATCCACAGGGGTCGAGCAGTACTTC
abundance: .
d_gene: TRBD1
j_gene: TRBJ2-7
v_gene: TRBV12-3/TRBV12-4

CDR3aa: CASSLTTGADGANVLTF
CDR3nt: TGTGCCAGCAGTTTAACGACAGGGGCTGACGGGGCCAACGTCCTGACTTTC
abundance: .
d_gene: TRBD1
j_gene: TRBJ2-6
v_gene: TRBV28

CDR3aa: CASSLSGTGPNEQYF
CDR3nt: TGTGCCAGCAGTTTATCTGGGACAGGCCCCAACGAGCAGTACTTC
abundance: .
d_gene: TRBD1
j_gene: TRBJ2-7
v_gene: TRBV27

CDR3aa: CASNPGLASSEQYF
CDR3nt: TGTGCCAGTAACCCGGGACTAGCCTCCTCTGAGCAGTACTTC
abundance: .
d_gene: TRBD2
j_gene: TRBJ2-7
v_gene: TRBV19

CDR3aa: CASRPTGDDGYTF
CDR3nt: TGTGCCAGTAGACCGACAGGGGATGATGGCTACACCTTC
abundance: .
d_gene: TRBD1
j_gene: TRBJ1-2
v_gene: TRBV19

CDR3aa: CASSLAGNQPQHF
CDR3nt: TGTGCCAGCAGTTTAGCGGGTAATCAGCCCCAGCATTTT
abundance: once
d_gene: .
j_gene: TRBJ1-5
v_gene: TRBV27

CDR3aa: CASSVGSGTSDQPQHF
CDR3nt: TGTGCCAGCAGCGTAGGGTCCGGGACATCCGATCAGCCCCAGCATTTT
abundance: .
d_gene: .
j_gene: TRBJ1-5
v_gene: TRBV9

CDR3aa: CAISDRGVSEAFF
CDR3nt: TGTGCCATCAGCGACAGGGGTGTCTCTGAAGCTTTCTTT
abundance: .
d_gene: TRBD1
j_gene: TRBJ1-1
v_gene: TRBV10-3

CDR3aa: CASSPGQGLGEKLFF
CDR3nt: TGTGCCAGCAGTCCGGGACAGGGGTTAGGGGAAAAACTGTTTTTT
abundance: .
d_gene: .
j_gene: TRBJ1-4
v_gene: TRBV21-1

CDR3aa: CSAGLENQPQHF
CDR3nt: TGCAGCGCCGGACTGGAAAATCAGCCCCAGCATTTT
abundance: .
d_gene: .
j_gene: TRBJ1-5
v_gene: TRBV29-1

CDR3aa: CASSDHRGLMSQPQHF
CDR3nt: TGTGCCAGCAGTGATCACAGGGGACTGATGAGTCAGCCCCAGCATTTT
abundance: .
d_gene: TRBD1
j_gene: TRBJ1-5
v_gene: TRBV6-1

CDR3aa: CASSVVGGQETQYF
CDR3nt: TGTGCCAGCAGCGTAGTCGGGGGCCAAGAGACCCAGTACTTC
abundance: .
d_gene: .
j_gene: TRBJ2-5
v_gene: TRBV9

CDR3aa: CASSQERGTGPYADTQYF
CDR3nt: TGCGCCAGCAGCCAAGAGAGAGGGACAGGGCCTTATGCAGATACGCAGTATTTT
abundance: .
d_gene: TRBD1
j_gene: TRBJ2-3
v_gene: TRBV4-1

CDR3aa: CAWSDPGQEQFF
CDR3nt: TGTGCCTGGAGTGACCCGGGACAAGAGCAGTTCTTC
abundance: .
d_gene: .
j_gene: TRBJ2-1
v_gene: TRBV30

CDR3aa: CASSVATWQGGELFF
CDR3nt: TGTGCCAGCAGCGTAGCTACATGGCAGGGTGGGGAGCTGTTTTTT
abundance: .
d_gene: .
j_gene: TRBJ2-2
v_gene: TRBV9

CDR3aa: CATSREGQITGELFF
CDR3nt: TGTGCCACCAGCAGAGAGGGACAGATCACCGGGGAGCTGTTTTTT
abundance: .
d_gene: TRBD1
j_gene: TRBJ2-2
v_gene: TRBV15

CDR3aa: CATQEAGRLGEKLFF
CDR3nt: TGTGCCACCCAGGAGGCAGGACGGCTCGGGGAAAAACTGTTTTTT
abundance: .
d_gene: .
j_gene: TRBJ1-4
v_gene: TRBV25-1

CDR3aa: CASSIRRLAVSYNEQFF
CDR3nt: TGTGCCAGTAGTATCAGGCGACTAGCGGTCTCCTACAATGAGCAGTTCTTC
abundance: .
d_gene: TRBD2
j_gene: TRBJ2-1
v_gene: TRBV19

CDR3aa: CASRNGGTEAFF
CDR3nt: TGTGCCAGCAGGAACGGAGGGACTGAAGCTTTCTTT
abundance: .
d_gene: .
j_gene: TRBJ1-1
v_gene: TRBV27

CDR3aa: CASTTGWPYEQYF
CDR3nt: TGTGCCAGCACCACAGGGTGGCCCTACGAGCAGTACTTC
abundance: .
d_gene: .
j_gene: TRBJ2-7
v_gene: TRBV25-1

CDR3aa: CASSSVTGAHEKLFF
CDR3nt: TGTGCCAGCAGCTCTGTGACAGGGGCTCATGAAAAACTGTTTTTT
abundance: .
d_gene: TRBD1
j_gene: TRBJ1-4
v_gene: TRBV28

CDR3aa: CASSDLTGELFF
CDR3nt: TGTGCCAGCAGTGACCTCACCGGGGAGCTGTTTTTT
abundance: once
d_gene: .
j_gene: TRBJ2-2
v_gene: TRBV6-1

CDR3aa: CASTDSPSTFF
CDR3nt: TGTGCCAGCACAGACTCACCCTCCACGTTCTTC
abundance: .
d_gene: .
j_gene: TRBJ2-1
v_gene: TRBV7-9

CDR3aa: CASSLDRLNNEQFF
CDR3nt: TGTGCCAGCAGTTTGGACCGACTAAACAATGAGCAGTTCTTC
abundance: .
d_gene: .
j_gene: TRBJ2-1
v_gene: TRBV27

CDR3aa: CASSYPPISGNTIYF
CDR3nt: TGTGCCAGCAGTTACCCTCCTATATCCGGAAACACCATATATTTT
abundance: .
d_gene: .
j_gene: TRBJ1-3
v_gene: TRBV6-6

CDR3aa: CASSFGLAGSGELFF
CDR3nt: TGTGCCAGCAGCTTTGGGCTAGCGGGATCCGGGGAGCTGTTTTTT
abundance: .
d_gene: TRBD2
j_gene: TRBJ2-2
v_gene: TRBV7-9

CDR3aa: CATSNDARGNKYF
CDR3nt: TGTGCCACCAGCAATGATGCAAGGGGAAATAAGTACTTC
abundance: .
d_gene: .
j_gene: TRBJ2-7
v_gene: TRBV15

CDR3aa: CASSGESISEQYF
CDR3nt: TGTGCCAGCAGCGGGGAGAGCATTTCAGAGCAGTACTTC
abundance: .
d_gene: .
j_gene: TRBJ2-7
v_gene: TRBV7-9

CDR3aa: CASSPQGAGETQYF
CDR3nt: TGCGCCAGCAGCCCGCAGGGGGCAGGGGAGACCCAGTACTTC
abundance: once
d_gene: TRBD1
j_gene: TRBJ2-5
v_gene: TRBV5-1

CDR3aa: CSVESGAFF
CDR3nt: TGCAGCGTTGAATCAGGGGCTTTCTTT
abundance: .
d_gene: .
j_gene: TRBJ1-1
v_gene: TRBV29-1

CDR3aa: CASSKSGRYNEQFF
CDR3nt: TGTGCCAGCAGTAAGAGCGGGAGGTACAATGAGCAGTTCTTC
abundance: .
d_gene: TRBD2
j_gene: TRBJ2-1
v_gene: TRBV6-4

CDR3aa: CASSTAGGNEQFF
CDR3nt: TGTGCCAGCAGCACCGCAGGGGGTAATGAGCAGTTCTTC
abundance: once
d_gene: TRBD1
j_gene: TRBJ2-1
v_gene: TRBV9

CDR3aa: CAWSALAGGPGEQYF
CDR3nt: TGTGCCTGGAGCGCTTTGGCGGGAGGGCCTGGAGAGCAGTACTTC
abundance: .
d_gene: TRBD2
j_gene: TRBJ2-7
v_gene: TRBV30

CDR3aa: CASSHIAGEETQYF
CDR3nt: TGTGCCAGCAGCCACATAGCGGGAGAAGAGACCCAGTACTTC
abundance: .
d_gene: TRBD2
j_gene: TRBJ2-5
v_gene: TRBV3-1/TRBV3-2

CDR3aa: CASSDAVGGTGNTIYF
CDR3nt: TGTGCCAGCAGTGATGCCGTTGGAGGGACTGGAAACACCATATATTTT
abundance: few
d_gene: .
j_gene: TRBJ1-3
v_gene: TRBV6-1

CDR3aa: CASSLSGTLVVEQFF
CDR3nt: TGCGCCAGCAGCTTGAGCGGGACCCTTGTGGTTGAGCAGTTCTTC
abundance: .
d_gene: TRBD2
j_gene: TRBJ2-1
v_gene: TRBV5-1

CDR3aa: CASRPTTIRGGELTYEQYF
CDR3nt: TGTGCCAGCAGACCTACCACCATCCGGGGGGGAGAGCTTACCTACGAGCAGTACTTC
abundance: .
d_gene: TRBD2
j_gene: TRBJ2-7
v_gene: TRBV7-2

CDR3aa: CASSSPMAGNQPQHF
CDR3nt: TGTGCCAGCAGTTCACCTATGGCGGGGAATCAGCCCCAGCATTTT
abundance: .
d_gene: .
j_gene: TRBJ1-5
v_gene: TRBV28

CDR3aa: CASSAHGTQNTEAFF
CDR3nt: TGTGCCAGCAGTGCCCACGGGACACAGAACACTGAAGCTTTCTTT
abundance: .
d_gene: .
j_gene: TRBJ1-1
v_gene: TRBV27

CDR3aa: CSVEGLAGSRREQYF
CDR3nt: TGCAGCGTTGAGGGACTAGCGGGGAGTAGGCGCGAGCAGTACTTC
abundance: .
d_gene: TRBD2
j_gene: TRBJ2-7
v_gene: TRBV29-1

CDR3aa: CASSTPLDTQYF
CDR3nt: TGTGCCAGCAGTACTCCTTTGGATACGCAGTATTTT
abundance: .
d_gene: .
j_gene: TRBJ2-3
v_gene: TRBV28

CDR3aa: CATTGAWGYGYTF
CDR3nt: TGTGCCACGACAGGGGCCTGGGGCTATGGCTACACCTTC
abundance: .
d_gene: TRBD1
j_gene: TRBJ1-2
v_gene: TRBV6-5

CDR3aa: CATQPRNGGNGYTF
CDR3nt: TGTGCCACCCAACCCAGGAATGGAGGAAATGGCTACACCTTC
abundance: .
d_gene: .
j_gene: TRBJ1-2
v_gene: TRBV24-1

CDR3aa: CATSDLRDKYNEQFF
CDR3nt: TGTGCCACCAGTGATTTGAGGGACAAATACAATGAGCAGTTCTTC
abundance: .
d_gene: .
j_gene: TRBJ2-1
v_gene: TRBV24-1

CDR3aa: CASSLRQGIGVEQYF
CDR3nt: TGTGCCAGCAGCCTGAGACAGGGGATCGGCGTCGAGCAGTACTTC
abundance: .
d_gene: TRBD1
j_gene: TRBJ2-7
v_gene: TRBV27

CDR3aa: CASSPVQGGGELFF
CDR3nt: TGTGCCAGCAGCCCGGTGCAAGGGGGCGGGGAGCTGTTTTTT
abundance: .
d_gene: .
j_gene: TRBJ2-2
v_gene: TRBV5-8

CDR3aa: CASSPPDRVTEAFF
CDR3nt: TGCGCCAGCAGCCCACCGGACAGGGTGACTGAAGCTTTCTTT
abundance: .
d_gene: TRBD1
j_gene: TRBJ1-1
v_gene: TRBV5-1

CDR3aa: CASAGDSNQPQHF
CDR3nt: TGTGCCAGTGCCGGAGATAGCAATCAGCCCCAGCATTTT
abundance: .
d_gene: .
j_gene: TRBJ1-5
v_gene: TRBV28

CDR3aa: CATSRGGTANTGELFF
CDR3nt: TGTGCCACCAGCAGAGGAGGGACAGCGAACACCGGGGAGCTGTTTTTT
abundance: .
d_gene: TRBD1
j_gene: TRBJ2-2
v_gene: TRBV15

CDR3aa: CASSWSGDSYNSPLHF
CDR3nt: TGTGCCAGCAGTTGGTCCGGGGATTCCTATAATTCACCCCTCCACTTT
abundance: .
d_gene: .
j_gene: TRBJ1-6
v_gene: TRBV27

CDR3aa: CASPTRAGELFF
CDR3nt: TGTGCCAGCCCCACTCGGGCCGGGGAGCTGTTTTTT
abundance: .
d_gene: .
j_gene: TRBJ2-2
v_gene: TRBV19

CDR3aa: CASSVGSGGDRYEQYF
CDR3nt: TGTGCCAGCAGCGTAGGGAGTGGGGGGGACCGCTACGAGCAGTACTTC
abundance: .
d_gene: TRBD2
j_gene: TRBJ2-7
v_gene: TRBV9

CDR3aa: CASSMEAAYEQYF
CDR3nt: TGTGCCAGTAGTATGGAGGCCGCCTACGAGCAGTACTTC
abundance: .
d_gene: .
j_gene: TRBJ2-7
v_gene: TRBV19

CDR3aa: CASSQVDRGRLWNTEAFF
CDR3nt: TGTGCCAGCAGCCAAGTAGACAGGGGGAGGCTTTGGAACACTGAAGCTTTCTTT
abundance: .
d_gene: TRBD1
j_gene: TRBJ1-1
v_gene: TRBV14